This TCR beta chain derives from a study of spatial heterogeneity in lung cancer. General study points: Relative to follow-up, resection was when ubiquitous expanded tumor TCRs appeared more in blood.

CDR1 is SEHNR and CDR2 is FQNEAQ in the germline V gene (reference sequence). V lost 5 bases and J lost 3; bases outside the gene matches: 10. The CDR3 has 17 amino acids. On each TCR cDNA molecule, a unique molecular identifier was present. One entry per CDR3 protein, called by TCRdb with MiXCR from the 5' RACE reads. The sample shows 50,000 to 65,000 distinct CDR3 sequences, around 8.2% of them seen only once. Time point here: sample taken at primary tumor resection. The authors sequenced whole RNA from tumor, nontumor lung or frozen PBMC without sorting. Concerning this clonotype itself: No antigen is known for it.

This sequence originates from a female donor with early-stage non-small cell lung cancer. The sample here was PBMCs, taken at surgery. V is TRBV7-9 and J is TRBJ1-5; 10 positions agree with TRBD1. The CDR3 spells CASSLPTGGKDNQPQHF. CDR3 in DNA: TGTGCCAGCAGCCTACCGACAGGGGGCAAGGACAATCAGCCCCAGCATTTT.